Here is one TCR beta chain with its context. The target antigen is unknown. The PCR was carried out with 60 Vbeta primers and 13 Jbeta primers. Sequencing used immunoSEQ multiplex PCR; TCRdb keeps in-frame clones, though not all of them. The sample includes over 120,000 clones. The sample comes from a study of cytomegalovirus exposure and HLA in healthy donors. Per the germline V gene, CDR1 is MNHNY and CDR2 is SVGAGI (reference sequence). The CDR3 spans 16 residues. J lost 3 bases, V lost 1 base, and 5 bases had no gene match. Study observations and caveats: Presence/absence analyses treated sequencing depth as roughly uniform across donors. It was around 160 TCR beta chains that were listed as cytomegalovirus-associated.

This receptor was obtained from a male donor in good health and CMV-seronegative. Sequencing was performed on PBMCs. This chain connects TRBV6-6 to TRBJ1-5; 8 nucleotides align to TRBD1. The DNA of the CDR3 is TGTGCCAGCAGTTACTTTGGACAGGGTTTCAATCAGCCCCAGCATTTT. It codes for CASSYFGQGFNQPQHF.